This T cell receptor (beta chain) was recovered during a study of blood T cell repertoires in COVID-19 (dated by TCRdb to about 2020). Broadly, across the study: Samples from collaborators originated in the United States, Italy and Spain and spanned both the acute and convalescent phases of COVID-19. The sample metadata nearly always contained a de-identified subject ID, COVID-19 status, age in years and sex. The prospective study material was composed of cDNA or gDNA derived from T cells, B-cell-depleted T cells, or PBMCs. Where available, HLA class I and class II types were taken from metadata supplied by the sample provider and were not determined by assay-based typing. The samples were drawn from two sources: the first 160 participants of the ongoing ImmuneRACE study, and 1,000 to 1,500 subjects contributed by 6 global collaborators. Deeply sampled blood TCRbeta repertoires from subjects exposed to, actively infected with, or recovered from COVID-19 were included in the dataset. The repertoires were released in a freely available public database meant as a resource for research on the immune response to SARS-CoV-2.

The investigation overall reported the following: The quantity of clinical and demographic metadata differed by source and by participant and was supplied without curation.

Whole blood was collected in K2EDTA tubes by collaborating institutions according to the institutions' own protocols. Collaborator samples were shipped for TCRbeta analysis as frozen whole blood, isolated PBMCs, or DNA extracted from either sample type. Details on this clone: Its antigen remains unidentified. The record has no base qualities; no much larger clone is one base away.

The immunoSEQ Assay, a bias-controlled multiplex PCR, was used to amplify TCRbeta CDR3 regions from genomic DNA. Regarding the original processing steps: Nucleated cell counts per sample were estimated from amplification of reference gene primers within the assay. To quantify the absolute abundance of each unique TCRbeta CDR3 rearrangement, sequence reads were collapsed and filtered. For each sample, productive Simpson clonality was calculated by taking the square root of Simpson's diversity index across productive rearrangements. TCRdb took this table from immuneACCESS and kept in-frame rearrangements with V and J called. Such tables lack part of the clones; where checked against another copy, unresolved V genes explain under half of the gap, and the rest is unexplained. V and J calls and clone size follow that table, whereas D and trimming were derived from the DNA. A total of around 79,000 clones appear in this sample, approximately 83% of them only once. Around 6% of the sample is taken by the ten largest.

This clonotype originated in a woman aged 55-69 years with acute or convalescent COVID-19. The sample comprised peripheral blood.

For the CDR3, the sequence is CASSQSGLATYNEQFF. Here is the DNA: TGTGCCAGCAGCCAATCCGGACTAGCGACTTACAATGAGCAGTTCTTC. The chain couples TRBV4-2 to TRBJ2-1, with 9 junctional bases fitting TRBD2. From a lookup of the germline V gene, CDR1 and CDR2 are LGHNA and YNFKEQ. Trimming accounts for 2 bases at V and 4 bases at J, while the number of junction bases matched to no gene is 6. The CDR3, cysteine through phenylalanine, is 16 amino acids long. The entry retains the CDR3 DNA only, 48 bases that are in frame from base 1.